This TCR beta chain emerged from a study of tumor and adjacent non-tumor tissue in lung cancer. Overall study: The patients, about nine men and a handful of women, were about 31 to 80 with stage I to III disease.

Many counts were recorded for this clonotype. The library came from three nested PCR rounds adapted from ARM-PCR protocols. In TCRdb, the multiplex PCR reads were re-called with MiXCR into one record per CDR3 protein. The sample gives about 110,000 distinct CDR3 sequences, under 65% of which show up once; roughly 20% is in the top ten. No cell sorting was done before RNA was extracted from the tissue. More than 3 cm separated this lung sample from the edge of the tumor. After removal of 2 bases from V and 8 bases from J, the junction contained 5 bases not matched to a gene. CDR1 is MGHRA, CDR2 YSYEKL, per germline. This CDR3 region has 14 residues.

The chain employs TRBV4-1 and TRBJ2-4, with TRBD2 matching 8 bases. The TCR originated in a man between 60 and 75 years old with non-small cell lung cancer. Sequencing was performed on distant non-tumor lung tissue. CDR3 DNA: TGCGCCAGCAGCCAACCGGGGGGGGAAGACATTCAGTACTTC. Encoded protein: CASSQPGGEDIQYF.